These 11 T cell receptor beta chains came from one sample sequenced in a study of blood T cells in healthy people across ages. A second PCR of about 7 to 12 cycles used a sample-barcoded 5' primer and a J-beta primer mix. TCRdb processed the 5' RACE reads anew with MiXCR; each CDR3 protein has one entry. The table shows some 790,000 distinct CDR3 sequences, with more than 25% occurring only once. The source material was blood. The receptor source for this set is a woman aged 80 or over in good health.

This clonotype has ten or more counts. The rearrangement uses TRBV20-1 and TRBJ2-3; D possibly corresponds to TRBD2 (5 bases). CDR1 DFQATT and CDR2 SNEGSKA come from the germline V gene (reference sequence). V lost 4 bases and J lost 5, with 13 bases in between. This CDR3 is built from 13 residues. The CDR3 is CSAKYRGLDTQYF. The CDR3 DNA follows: TGCAGTGCTAAATACAGAGGGTTAGATACGCAGTATTTT.

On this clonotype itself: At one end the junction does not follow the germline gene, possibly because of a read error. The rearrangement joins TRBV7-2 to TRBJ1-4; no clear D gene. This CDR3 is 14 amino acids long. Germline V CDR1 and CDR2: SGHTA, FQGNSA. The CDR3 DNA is TGTGCCAGCAGCTCCGGGGTACCTAATGAAAAACGGTTTTTT. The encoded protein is CASSSGVPNEKRFF.

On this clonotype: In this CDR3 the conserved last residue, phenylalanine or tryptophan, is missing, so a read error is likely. This CDR3 is CASSPRSTGVFRSGANVLTV. The CDR3 DNA sequence: TGTGCCAGCAGTCCTCGATCGACAGGGGTTTTTCGGTCTGGGGCCAACGTCCTGACTGTC. V usage is TRBV6-5 and J usage is TRBJ2-6, with TRBD1 identical over 8 bases. The J segment lost 1 base and the V segment lost 5 bases, leaving 16 bases of the junction unmatched. Germline assignment: CDR1 MNHEY and CDR2 SVGAGI. This CDR3 is 20 amino acids long.

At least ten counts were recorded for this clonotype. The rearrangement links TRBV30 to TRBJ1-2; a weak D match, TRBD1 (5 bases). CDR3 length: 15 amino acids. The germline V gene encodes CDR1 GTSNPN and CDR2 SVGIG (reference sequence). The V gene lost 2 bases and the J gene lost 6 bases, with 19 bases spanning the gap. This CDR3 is CAWSLRGAGLDGYTF. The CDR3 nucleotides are TGTGCCTGGAGTCTAAGGGGAGCGGGTCTTGATGGCTACACCTTC. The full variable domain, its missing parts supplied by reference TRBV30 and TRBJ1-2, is SQTIHQWPATLVQPVGSPLSLECTVEGTSNPNLYWYRQAAGRGLQLLFYSVGIGQISSEVPQNLSASRPQDRQFILSSKKLLLSDSGFYLCAWSLRGAGLDGYTFGSGTRLTVV.

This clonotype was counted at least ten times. CDR3 bases: TGTGCCAGCAGCCACTCGGCGGTAGTCACAGATACGCAGTATTTT. Translating it yields CASSHSAVVTDTQYF. The rearrangement links TRBV11-2 to TRBJ2-3; D is unclear. Germline CDR1 SGHAT, CDR2 FQNNGV. V was cut by 5 bases and J by 2 bases, with 14 bases left in between. The CDR3 has 15 amino acids.

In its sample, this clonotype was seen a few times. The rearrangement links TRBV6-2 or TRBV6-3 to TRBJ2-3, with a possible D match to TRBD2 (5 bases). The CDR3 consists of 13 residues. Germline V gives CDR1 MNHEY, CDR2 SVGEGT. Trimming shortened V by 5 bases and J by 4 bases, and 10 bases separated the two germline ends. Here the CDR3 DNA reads TGTGCCAGCAGTGACCCCGGGGCAGATACGCAGTATTTT. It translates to CASSDPGADTQYF.

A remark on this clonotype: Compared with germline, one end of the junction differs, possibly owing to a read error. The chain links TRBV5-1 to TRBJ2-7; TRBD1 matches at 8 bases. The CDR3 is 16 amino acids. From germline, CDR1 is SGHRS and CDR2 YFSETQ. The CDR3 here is CASSTHGQGPSYEQYF. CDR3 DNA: TGCGCAAGCAGCACCCACGGACAGGGTCCTTCCTACGAGCAGTACTTC. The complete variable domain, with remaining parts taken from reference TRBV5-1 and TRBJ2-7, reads KAGVTQTPRYLIKTRGQQVTLSCSPISGHRSVSWYQQTPGQGLQFLFEYFSETQRNKGNFPGRFSGRQFSNSRSEMNVSTLELGDSALYLCASSTHGQGPSYEQYFGPGTRLTVT.

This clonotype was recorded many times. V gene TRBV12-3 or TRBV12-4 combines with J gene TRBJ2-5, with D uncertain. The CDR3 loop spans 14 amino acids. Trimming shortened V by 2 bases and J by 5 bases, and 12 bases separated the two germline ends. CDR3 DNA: TGTGCCAGCAGTTTAAGGAGTTTGTGGGAGACCCAGTACTTC. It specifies CASSLRSLWETQYF.

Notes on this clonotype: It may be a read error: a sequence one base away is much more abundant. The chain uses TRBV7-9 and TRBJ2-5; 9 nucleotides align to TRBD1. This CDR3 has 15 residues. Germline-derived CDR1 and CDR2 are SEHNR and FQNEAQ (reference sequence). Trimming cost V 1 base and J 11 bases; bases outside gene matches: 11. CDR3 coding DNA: TGTGCCAGCAGCTTAGGACAGGGGGAACACAATGAGCAGTACTTC. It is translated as CASSLGQGEHNEQYF.

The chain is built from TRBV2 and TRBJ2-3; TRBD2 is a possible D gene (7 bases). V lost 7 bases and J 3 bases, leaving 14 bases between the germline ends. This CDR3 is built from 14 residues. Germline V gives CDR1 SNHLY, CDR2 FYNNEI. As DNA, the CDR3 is TGTGCCAGCATCGAGGGGGGGGGGACAGATACGCAGTATTTT. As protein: CASIEGGGTDTQYF.

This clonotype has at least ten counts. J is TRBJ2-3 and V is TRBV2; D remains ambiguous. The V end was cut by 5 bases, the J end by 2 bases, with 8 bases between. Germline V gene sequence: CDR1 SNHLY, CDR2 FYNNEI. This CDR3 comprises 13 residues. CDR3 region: CASSPPFTDTQYF. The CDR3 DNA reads TGTGCCAGCAGTCCACCGTTCACAGATACGCAGTATTTT.